The 17 T cell receptor beta chains in this list originate from one sample, sequenced in a study of Ad26.COV2.S vaccination and SARS-CoV-2 variants. Treatment of the sample: around 19 received Ad26.COV2.S at low or high dose, single or two shots; a few received placebo; per-sample allocation not given. Specimen acquisition occurred on day 63 following the initial vaccine or placebo injection. TCRdb's copy holds only in-frame clones and misses some; the assay was immunoSEQ multiplex PCR. The data contain 400,000 to 450,000 clones, 80% to 95% of them singletons. The sequenced sample was peripheral blood, obtained in a trial of Ad26.COV2.S vaccine versus placebo. The source of these receptors is a person between 18 and 60 years old who received the Ad26.COV2.S COVID-19 vaccine or a placebo.

The chain recombines TRBV5-1 with TRBJ2-7, with D possibly being TRBD1 or TRBD2 (5 bases each). Trimming removed 4 bases from V and 2 bases from J, with 16 bases in between. CDR1 is SGHRS and CDR2 is YFSETQ in the germline V gene. This CDR3 is built from 15 residues. Here the CDR3 reads CASSLTGTSTYEQYF. Here the CDR3 DNA reads TGCGCCAGCAGCCTAACCGGGACCTCCACCTACGAGCAGTACTTC.

This chain connects TRBV5-1 to TRBJ2-2; no firm D call. V was clipped by 2 bases and J by 7 bases, with 3 bases between them. The germline V gene has CDR1 SGHRS and CDR2 YFSETQ. The CDR3 runs 11 residues. CDR3 loop: CASSFDGELFF. In DNA form, the CDR3 reads TGCGCCAGCAGCTTTGACGGGGAGCTGTTTTTT.

Here the CDR3 DNA reads TGTGCCAGCAGCTTAAACGGACAGAGGAACGGGGAGCTGTTTTTT. This translates into CASSLNGQRNGELFF. The gene calls are TRBV7-3 and TRBJ2-2, with a possible D match to TRBD1 (6 bases). The V end was cut by 1 base, the J end by 7 bases, with 13 bases between. There are 15 residues in the CDR3. The germline V gene has CDR1 SGHTA and CDR2 FQGTGA.

The J gene is TRBJ2-7, the V gene TRBV9; 12 bases agree with TRBD2. The CDR3 is 17 amino acids. Germline V lookup: CDR1 SGDLS, CDR2 YYNGEE. J lost 1 base, V lost 0 bases, and 5 bases had no gene match. This CDR3 is CASSVEAGLAGSYEQYF. CDR3 nucleotides: TGTGCCAGCAGCGTAGAAGCAGGACTAGCGGGGTCCTACGAGCAGTACTTC.

The rearrangement links TRBV24-1 to TRBJ2-2; D remains ambiguous. The CDR3 sequence is 13 residues long. CDR1 and CDR2 from the germline V gene are KGHDR and SFDVKD. V lost 3 bases to trimming and J lost 5 bases, with 6 bases between them. The CDR3 loop is CATSDTWTGELFF. The CDR3, as DNA: TGTGCCACCAGTGATACCTGGACCGGGGAGCTGTTTTTT.

The rearrangement uses TRBV5-1 and TRBJ2-7; D is possibly TRBD1 (5 bases). The ends were cut back, 0 bases at V and 4 bases at J, with 11 bases in the middle. CDR1 and CDR2 (germline): SGHRS, YFSETQ. The CDR3 covers 14 residues. The CDR3, as DNA: TGCGCCAGCAGCTTGGCCGACAGTTATTACGAGCAGTACTTC. As protein: CASSLADSYYEQYF.

The chain carries TRBV27 and TRBJ1-5; D unresolved. V was clipped by 6 bases and J by 0 bases, with 12 bases between them. Germline lookup yields CDR1 MNHEY and CDR2 SMNVEV (reference sequence). The CDR3 is 15 amino acids. The CDR3 nucleotides are TGTGCCAGCAGGGGCTTGGGCAATAGCAATCAGCCCCAGCATTTT. Its translation: CASRGLGNSNQPQHF.

The J gene is TRBJ2-2, the V gene TRBV11-2; 10 nucleotides match TRBD1. This CDR3 comprises 15 residues. The junction had 5 bases not matched to a gene; V was cut back by 7 bases and J by 3 bases. Germline CDR1 is SGHAT and CDR2 is FQNNGV. CDR3 amino acids: CASTQTGGHTGELFF. The CDR3 coding sequence is TGTGCCAGCACCCAGACAGGGGGCCACACCGGGGAGCTGTTTTTT.

The chain couples TRBV19 to TRBJ1-1; D uncertain. The CDR3 length is 14 residues. Deletions cut 6 bases from V and 4 bases from J, with 15 bases between. The V gene's germline CDR1 is LNHDA and CDR2 SQIVND (reference sequence). The CDR3 DNA sequence: TGTGCCAGTAGACACCCCCGGGGATCCACTGAAGCTTTCTTT. As protein: CASRHPRGSTEAFF.

This chain links TRBV29-1 with TRBJ2-7; D is uncertain. Germline V gene sequence: CDR1 SQVTM, CDR2 ANQGSEA. This CDR3 is 11 amino acids long. The ends were cut back, 6 bases at V and 2 bases at J, with 8 bases in the middle. CDR3 protein: CSVHSTYEQYF. For the CDR3, the DNA is TGCAGCGTCCATTCCACCTACGAGCAGTACTTC.

This clone was seen more than once but under ten times. This chain links TRBV28 with TRBJ1-1; D is ambiguous. The length of the CDR3 is 15 residues. V was shortened by 4 bases and J by 0 bases, with 12 bases between the two germline ends. From germline, CDR1 is MDHEN and CDR2 SYDVKM. In DNA, the CDR3 is TGTGCCAGCAGTTCCTCGACACGAGTGAACACTGAAGCTTTCTTT. It yields the protein CASSSSTRVNTEAFF.

CDR3 region: CASSSDTRGNTEAFF. The CDR3, as DNA: TGTGCCAGCAGTTCGGACACACGGGGGAACACTGAAGCTTTCTTT. This chain joins TRBV6-5 and TRBJ1-1, with a possible D match to TRBD1 (5 bases). The CDR3 consists of 15 residues. The V end lost 4 bases, the J end lost 1 base, and 13 bases lay between the germline ends. The germline CDR1 and CDR2 sequences are MNHEY and SVGAGI.

In this sample, this clone turned up a few times. The genes are TRBV10-1 and TRBJ2-7; D might be TRBD2 (5 bases). Germline CDR1 and CDR2: WNHNN and SYGVQD (reference sequence). V dropped 5 bases and J dropped 10 bases, with 12 bases sitting between them. The CDR3 extends over 11 amino acids. CDR3 sequence (DNA): TGCGCCAGCAGTTGGACTTGGGGACAGTACTTC. It translates to CASSWTWGQYF.

V is TRBV27 and J is TRBJ2-1; 11 bases fit TRBD2. The CDR3 has 16 residues. CDR1 is MNHEY, CDR2 SMNVEV, per germline (reference sequence). Trimming cost V 6 bases and J 2 bases; bases outside gene matches: 6. The CDR3 spells CASSSGTSGPYNEQFF. The DNA for the CDR3 is TGTGCCAGCAGCTCCGGGACTAGCGGACCCTACAATGAGCAGTTCTTC.

The chain uses TRBV5-4 and TRBJ1-1; D is unresolved. The germline V and J ends were trimmed by 4 bases and 4 bases, with 17 bases remaining between them. This CDR3 has 15 amino acids. The germline V gene encodes CDR1 SGHNT and CDR2 YYREEE (reference sequence). CDR3 DNA: TGTGCCAGCAGCGCCCTGGGAGGGAGGGCCACTGAAGCTTTCTTT. Translated, it gives CASSALGGRATEAFF.

The rearrangement links TRBV6-5 to TRBJ1-2; D not resolved. Germline CDR1 is MNHEY and CDR2 is SVGAGI. The V and J ends lost 7 bases and 2 bases respectively, with 14 bases between them. The CDR3 totals 14 residues. The CDR3 DNA reads TGTGCCAGCACCACCGGCGGTACCAACTATGGCTACACCTTC. Encoded protein: CASTTGGTNYGYTF.

This chain connects TRBV6-6 to TRBJ1-1, with D maybe TRBD1 (5 bases). Trimming took 0 bases from V and 2 from J, leaving 13 bases between them. CDR1 MNHNY and CDR2 SVGAGI come from the germline V gene (reference sequence). This CDR3 spans 16 amino acids. The CDR3 sequence: CASSYSWDLANTEAFF. Written as DNA, the CDR3 is TGTGCCAGCAGTTACTCCTGGGACCTAGCTAACACTGAAGCTTTCTTT.